Below, 18 T cell receptor beta chains from the same sample are listed, as sequenced in a study of blood T cell repertoires in COVID-19. Assay: immunoSEQ multiplex PCR; the TCRdb copy retains only in-frame clones and omits some. The table lists about 220,000 clones, around 90% of them singletons, with less than 15% in the top ten. Material for sequencing was PBMCs or T cells enriched from blood (not recorded which). Receptors originate from a young man who had been exposed to COVID-19.

This chain uses TRBV30 with TRBJ1-4; TRBD1 might be the D (5 bases). This CDR3 has 13 residues. V was clipped by 1 base and J by 7 bases, with 10 bases between them. Germline-derived CDR1 and CDR2 are GTSNPN and SVGIG (reference sequence). CDR3 in DNA: TGTGCCTGGAGTGCAGGGATCGGTGAAAAACTGTTTTTT. The encoded protein is CAWSAGIGEKLFF.

The gene calls are TRBV27 and TRBJ2-1, with a possible D match to TRBD1 (6 bases). V gave up 6 bases and J gave up 0 bases, with 12 bases separating them. CDR3 size: 15 residues. CDR1 and CDR2 from the germline V gene are MNHEY and SMNVEV (reference sequence). CDR3 in amino acids: CASRPTGSSYNEQFF. The CDR3 nucleotides are TGTGCCAGCAGACCGACAGGAAGCTCCTACAATGAGCAGTTCTTC.

The rearrangement uses TRBV19 and TRBJ1-1; D is possibly TRBD1 (6 bases). Germline lookup yields CDR1 LNHDA and CDR2 SQIVND (reference sequence). The CDR3 sequence is 15 residues long. The V end was cut by 3 bases, the J end by 2 bases, with 13 bases between. The CDR3 DNA sequence: TGTGCCAGTAGTATCTTGGGGGCGGACAACACTGAAGCTTTCTTT. Protein sequence: CASSILGADNTEAFF.

This rearrangement joins TRBV7-2 to TRBJ2-7; no reliable D call. Trimming pared 1 base from V and 1 base from J, leaving 11 bases between. This CDR3 contains 15 residues. Germline V gene data show CDR1 as SGHTA and CDR2 as FQGNSA. As DNA, the CDR3 is TGTGCCAGCAGCTTAGAACCTCATCAGTCCTACGAGCAGTACTTC. This codes for CASSLEPHQSYEQYF.

This clone appeared a single time. The gene calls are TRBV4-3 and TRBJ2-1, with D unclear. The CDR3 consists of 13 residues. V lost 1 base to trimming and J lost 9 bases, with 10 bases between them. Germline-derived CDR1 and CDR2 are LGHNA and YSLEER. The CDR3 nucleotides are TGCGCCAGCAGCCAAGGACCGTGGAGTGAGCAGTTCTTC. Its translation: CASSQGPWSEQFF.

The chain is built from TRBV3-1 (or the pseudogene TRBV3-2) and TRBJ1-3; maybe TRBD1 (5 bases). The CDR3 is 15 amino acids. Germline V lookup: CDR1 LGHDT, CDR2 YNNKEL (reference sequence). With 4 bases removed from V and 4 bases from J, the gap between germline ends came to 14 bases. CDR3 loop: CASSRNKDTGNTIYF. The DNA of the CDR3 is TGTGCCAGCAGCCGAAACAAGGACACAGGAAACACCATATATTTT.

J is TRBJ2-7 and V is TRBV7-5; the table gives TRBD1 as D, unverified against the DNA. TRBV7-5 is termed a pseudogene. The CDR3 runs to 14 residues. CDR3 protein: CVRSLVWPPYEQYF. In nucleotides, the CDR3 is TGTGTCAGAAGCTTAGTCTGGCCTCCCTACGAGCAGTACTTC.

The V and J genes are TRBV9 and TRBJ1-2, with D tentatively TRBD1 (5 bases). The length of the CDR3 is 15 residues. Trimming stripped 0 bases from V and 4 bases from J, with 13 bases between. The V gene's germline CDR1 is SGDLS and CDR2 YYNGEE. CDR3 coding DNA: TGTGCCAGCAGCGTAGCTGAAGGGGCCGGCTATGGCTACACCTTC. Translated: CASSVAEGAGYGYTF.

The J gene is TRBJ2-1, the V gene TRBV6-5, with 7 bases aligning to TRBD2. CDR1 is MNHEY and CDR2 is SVGAGI in the germline V gene. Trimming removed 8 bases from V and 5 bases from J; junction bases left unmatched: 6. CDR3 length equals 13 residues. CDR3 region: CASSSGRDNEQFF. The CDR3 DNA is TGTGCCAGCTCGTCAGGGAGGGACAATGAGCAGTTCTTC.

The chain joins TRBV2 to TRBJ2-7; TRBD1 matches 7 bases. CDR3 size: 15 residues. The V gene's germline CDR1 is SNHLY and CDR2 FYNNEI. J was trimmed by 3 bases and V by 7 bases; bases with no gene match: 12. This CDR3 reads CASKITGEGLYEQYF. The CDR3 DNA reads as TGTGCCAGCAAGATAACAGGGGAAGGGCTCTACGAGCAGTACTTC. Supplemented by reference TRBV2 and TRBJ2-7, the full variable domain reads EPEVTQTPSHQVTQMGQEVILRCVPISNHLYFYWYRQILGQKVEFLVSFYNNEISEKSEIFDDQFSVERPDGSNFTLKIRSTKLEDSAMYFCASKITGEGLYEQYFGPGTRLTVT.

Note on this clone: A read error may produce the germline difference seen at one junction end. CDR3 nucleotides: TGCGCCAGCAGCGAAGACAGGCTTGCTGAAGCTTTCTTT. Protein sequence: CASSEDRLAEAFF. This chain links TRBV4-3 with TRBJ1-1; tentative D call: TRBD1 (6 bases). Germline-derived CDR1 and CDR2 are LGHNA and YSLEER. This CDR3 has 13 amino acids.

The V and J genes are TRBV9 and TRBJ2-3; tentatively, D is TRBD2 (6 bases). The V gene lost 4 bases and the J gene lost 3 bases, with 12 bases spanning the gap. Germline V gene data show CDR1 as SGDLS and CDR2 as YYNGEE. This CDR3 is built from 14 residues. The CDR3 is CASSSRDLTDTQYF. The CDR3 coding sequence is TGTGCCAGCAGCTCCCGGGACTTGACAGATACGCAGTATTTT. Full variable domain (missing parts from reference TRBV9 and TRBJ2-3): DSGVTQTPKHLITATGQRVTLRCSPRSGDLSVYWYQQSLDQGLQFLIQYYNGEERAKGNILERFSAQQFPDLHSELNLSSLELGDSALYFCASSSRDLTDTQYFGPGTRLTVL.

The gene calls are TRBV18 and TRBJ1-1; D is ambiguous. The germline gives CDR1 KGHSH, CDR2 LQKENI. Trimming removed 6 bases at V and 0 bases at J, with 11 bases between. CDR3 size: 14 residues. The chain's CDR3 is CASSGRAVNTEAFF. As DNA, the CDR3 is TGTGCCAGCTCCGGGAGGGCGGTGAACACTGAAGCTTTCTTT.

The rearrangement uses TRBV6-5 and TRBJ2-2; D uncertain. The germline V gene encodes CDR1 MNHEY and CDR2 SVGAGI. The CDR3 totals 15 residues. V dropped 4 bases and J dropped 1 base, with 10 bases sitting between them. This chain's CDR3 is CASSFAGQNTGELFF. The CDR3 DNA follows: TGTGCCAGCAGTTTCGCAGGCCAGAACACCGGGGAGCTGTTTTTT.

The J gene is TRBJ2-3, the V gene TRBV7-9; 12 bases fit TRBD2. The germline gives CDR1 SEHNR, CDR2 FQNEAQ (reference sequence). Losses at the gene ends were 5 bases for V and 6 bases for J; bases not matched to a gene: 9. This CDR3 contains 16 residues. The CDR3 sequence: CASSPPSGGAGDTQYF. In DNA form, the CDR3 reads TGTGCCAGCAGCCCGCCTAGCGGGGGGGCCGGGGATACGCAGTATTTT.

This clone was counted a single time. The genes are TRBV7-2 and TRBJ2-5, with TRBD2 matching 7 bases. The CDR3 contains 16 residues. Germline trimming cut 4 bases from V and 5 bases from J; bases unmatched to any gene: 13. Germline lookup yields CDR1 SGHTA and CDR2 FQGNSA. As DNA, the CDR3 is TGTGCCAGCAGCTACGCCCGGGGGGTCACGGGGGAGACCCAGTACTTC. The encoded protein is CASSYARGVTGETQYF.

V is TRBV4-1 and J is TRBJ1-1; D is perhaps TRBD1 (5 bases). The CDR3 spans 18 residues. Germline CDR1 MGHRA, CDR2 YSYEKL. Trimming left V 0 bases short and J 0 bases short, with 17 bases between. The CDR3 region has the DNA TGCGCCAGCAGCCAAGATGGGATGGGGCACGTCATGAACACTGAAGCTTTCTTT. It yields the protein CASSQDGMGHVMNTEAFF.

The chain is built from TRBV11-3 and TRBJ2-2; 7 bases agree with TRBD1. Germline V gives CDR1 SGHNT, CDR2 YENEEA. The V gene end was trimmed by 5 bases and the J gene end by 1 base; junction bases not matched to a gene: 4. The CDR3 runs 15 residues. The CDR3 reads CASSTTGVNTGELFF. CDR3 nucleotide sequence: TGTGCCAGCAGCACCACAGGGGTGAACACCGGGGAGCTGTTTTTT.